This T cell receptor beta chain was recorded in a study of post-analysis software for immune sequencing data. Study-level background: Relapsing-remitting, secondary progressive and progressive-relapsing multiple sclerosis courses were included.

cDNA libraries of TCR beta carried unique molecular identifiers. Each sample of roughly 0.9 to 11 million input T cells yielded around 500,000 cDNA molecules, so each molecule approximated one T cell. Each CDR3 protein gets one entry after TCRdb re-called the PCR reads with MiXCR. The data hold 740,000 or so distinct CDR3 sequences, with 53% observed a single time. Regarding the study as a whole: The study found TRBV5-6, TRBV5-1 and TRBV20-1 among a handful of TRBV segments more frequent in patients than controls.

Germline CDR1 SGDLS, CDR2 YYNGEE. After removal of 4 bases from V and 6 bases from J, the junction contained 11 bases not matched to a gene. This CDR3 region has 16 residues. To note about this clonotype: What it binds is unknown.

The TCR was taken from a girl aged 10 to 17 with multiple sclerosis. The chain is built from TRBV9 and TRBJ2-1; the match to TRBD1 covers 9 bases. Sequenced: blood. The CDR3 sequence: CASSPEGQGFGNEQFF. The DNA for the CDR3 is TGTGCCAGCAGCCCGGAAGGACAGGGGTTCGGCAATGAGCAGTTCTTC.